Below are 19 T cell receptor beta chains sequenced from a single sample in a study of blood T cell repertoires in COVID-19. Here immunoSEQ multiplex PCR was the method, and the copy in TCRdb shows in-frame clones only, minus some. The table has a few hundred thousand clones, roughly nine tenths seen once. The sequencing input was PBMCs or T cells enriched from blood (not recorded which). The receptors were gathered from a woman aged 25 to 39 who had recovered from COVID-19.

The chain uses TRBV5-4 and TRBJ1-2; D ambiguous. The CDR3 extends over 13 amino acids. Trimming shortened V by 1 base and J by 6 bases, and 10 bases separated the two germline ends. The germline V gene encodes CDR1 SGHNT and CDR2 YYREEE (reference sequence). The CDR3 region is CASSLFRQDGYTF. The CDR3 region has the DNA TGTGCCAGCAGCTTGTTTAGGCAGGATGGCTACACCTTC.

The chain carries TRBV5-1 and TRBJ2-7, with 7 positions matching TRBD1. The CDR3 extends over 14 amino acids. The trim removed 4 bases at V and 3 bases at J, leaving 7 bases unmatched. In germline, CDR1 is SGHRS, CDR2 YFSETQ. CDR3 residues: CASSPPGQSYEQYF. DNA for the CDR3: TGCGCCAGCAGCCCACCGGGACAGAGCTACGAGCAGTACTTC.

The rearrangement uses TRBV2 and TRBJ1-2; D gene unclear. The length of the CDR3 is 13 residues. Trimming removed 8 bases at V and 7 bases at J, with 17 bases between. Germline assignment: CDR1 SNHLY and CDR2 FYNNEI. CDR3 residues: CASGGPSSSGYTF. The CDR3 bases are TGTGCCAGCGGCGGCCCCTCGTCCTCTGGCTACACCTTC.

The chain carries TRBV6-5 and TRBJ2-7, with no clear D. CDR1 is MNHEY, CDR2 SVGAGI, per germline. Between the trimmed V and J ends, which lost 2 bases and 1 base, there was a span of 9 bases. CDR3 length: 14 residues. The CDR3 DNA is TGTGCCAGCAGTTACCATCAGGCTTCCTACGAGCAGTACTTC. This encodes CASSYHQASYEQYF.

This chain uses TRBV3-1 (or the pseudogene TRBV3-2) with TRBJ2-5; 8 bases match TRBD1. The CDR3 contains 15 residues. The V gene's germline CDR1 is LGHDT and CDR2 YNNKEL (reference sequence). The V segment lost 4 bases and the J segment 5 bases; nucleotides outside the gene matches: 9. This CDR3 is CASSPNPTGGETQYF. In nucleotides, the CDR3 is TGTGCCAGCAGCCCCAATCCTACAGGGGGGGAGACCCAGTACTTC.

This clone was observed a single time. This chain uses TRBV27 with TRBJ2-7, with 8 bases matching TRBD2. The CDR3 contains 14 residues. The germline V gene has CDR1 MNHEY and CDR2 SMNVEV (reference sequence). J gave up 9 bases and V 3 bases, and 10 bases lay outside the gene matches. The CDR3 reads CASSFAGGKVGQYF. Written as DNA, the CDR3 is TGTGCCAGCAGTTTTGCGGGGGGAAAGGTCGGGCAGTACTTC.

The chain carries TRBV5-1 and TRBJ2-7; D is possibly TRBD2 (5 bases). CDR1 is SGHRS and CDR2 is YFSETQ in the germline V gene. Trimming left V 0 bases short and J 5 bases short, with 9 bases between. The CDR3 totals 13 residues. This chain's CDR3 is CASSLARRNEQYF. The DNA for the CDR3 is TGCGCCAGCAGCTTGGCCCGGAGGAACGAGCAGTACTTC.

The chain recombines TRBV24-1 with TRBJ2-3; a weak D match, TRBD2 (5 bases). Trimming stripped 5 bases from V and 2 bases from J, with 10 bases between. CDR3 length equals 14 residues. CDR1 and CDR2 (germline): KGHDR, SFDVKD. The CDR3 nucleotides are TGTGCCACCAGTGGGGCGGACTCCACAGATACGCAGTATTTT. It encodes CATSGADSTDTQYF.

The chain has TRBV5-4 and TRBJ2-7; 7 bases align to TRBD1. With V trimmed by 7 bases and J by 2 bases, 12 bases remained unmatched. The CDR3 runs to 15 residues. Per germline, CDR1 SGHNT and CDR2 YYREEE (reference sequence). The CDR3 reads CASHRTGTAPYEQYF. Written as DNA, the CDR3 is TGTGCCAGCCACCGCACCGGGACAGCCCCCTACGAGCAGTACTTC.

The V call is TRBV5-5, the J call TRBJ1-5, with D tentatively TRBD1 (5 bases). The CDR3 is 15 amino acids. The germline gives CDR1 SGHKS, CDR2 YYEKEE (reference sequence). Trimming shortened V by 2 bases and J by 0 bases, and 9 bases separated the two germline ends. In DNA form, the CDR3 reads TGTGCCAGCAGCTTTTCTAGGGGTAGCAATCAGCCCCAGCATTTT. Translating it yields CASSFSRGSNQPQHF. Drawing the rest from reference TRBV5-5 and TRBJ1-5, the complete variable domain is DAGVTQSPTHLIKTRGQQVTLRCSPISGHKSVSWYQQVLGQGPQFIFQYYEKEERGRGNFPDRFSARQFPNYSSELNVNALLLGDSALYLCASSFSRGSNQPQHFGDGTRLSIL.

The rearrangement uses TRBV9 and TRBJ1-6; TRBD1 aligns across 7 bases. The CDR3 extends over 16 amino acids. V was pared by 3 bases and J by 6 bases, with 9 bases of the junction left unmatched. From germline, CDR1 is SGDLS and CDR2 YYNGEE. This CDR3 reads CASSDYEGAGNSPLHF. Written as DNA, the CDR3 is TGTGCCAGCAGCGACTATGAGGGGGCGGGTAATTCACCCCTCCACTTT.

The chain recombines TRBV28 with TRBJ1-2, with 8 bases matching TRBD1. The CDR3 extends over 14 amino acids. Germline V gives CDR1 MDHEN, CDR2 SYDVKM. J gave up 1 base and V 9 bases, and 7 bases lay outside the gene matches. CDR3 in amino acids: CASTTGDLNYGYTF. CDR3 DNA sequence: TGTGCCAGTACGACAGGGGATCTTAACTATGGCTACACCTTC.

The chain's CDR3 is CASSTDSGSYNEQFF. The CDR3 nucleotides read TGTGCCAGCAGTACGGACTCAGGCTCCTACAATGAGCAGTTCTTC. The J gene is TRBJ2-1, the V gene TRBV7-3; the D gene is possibly TRBD2 (5 bases). The germline gives CDR1 SGHTA, CDR2 FQGTGA. The CDR3 runs to 15 residues. The V end lost 6 bases, the J end lost 0 bases, and 12 bases lay between the germline ends.

A word on this clone: Other DNA sequences of this sample code for an identical CDR3. The V call is TRBV7-2, the J call TRBJ2-1, with D possibly TRBD2 on 7 matching bases. Trimming removed 1 base at V and 8 bases at J, with 9 bases between. From germline, CDR1 is SGHTA and CDR2 FQGNSA. There are 13 residues in the CDR3. CDR3 DNA: TGTGCCAGCAGCTTAGGAGGGGGGGATGAGCAGTTCTTC. Its translation: CASSLGGGDEQFF.

This clone was seen a few times. V usage is TRBV19 and J usage is TRBJ2-2, with D possibly TRBD1 on 5 matching bases. V gave up 3 bases and J gave up 6 bases, with 17 bases separating them. The germline CDR1 and CDR2 sequences are LNHDA and SQIVND (reference sequence). The CDR3 extends over 16 amino acids. The CDR3 loop is CASSIDQGRLPGELFF. The CDR3 region has the DNA TGTGCCAGTAGTATTGACCAGGGTAGGCTCCCCGGGGAGCTGTTTTTT.

The chain carries TRBV6-5 and TRBJ2-7; D possibly corresponds to TRBD1 (6 bases). V was clipped by 5 bases and J by 6 bases, with 14 bases between them. Looked up from germline, CDR1 is MNHEY and CDR2 is SVGAGI. This CDR3 is 13 amino acids long. CDR3 protein: CASSTETGFEQYF. DNA for the CDR3: TGTGCCAGCAGTACCGAAACAGGGTTCGAGCAGTACTTC.

The chain recombines TRBV13 with TRBJ2-2, with 8 bases matching TRBD2. Unmatched junction bases numbered 9, after V lost 4 bases and J lost 2 bases. The germline CDR1 and CDR2 sequences are PRHDT and FYEKMQ (reference sequence). The CDR3 totals 17 residues. In DNA form, the CDR3 reads TGTGCCAGCAGCTACTTACGGGGGGGCCTTAACACCGGGGAGCTGTTTTTT. It codes for CASSYLRGGLNTGELFF. The full variable domain, its missing parts supplied by reference TRBV13 and TRBJ2-2, is AAGVIQSPRHLIKEKRETATLKCYPIPRHDTVYWYQQGPGQDPQFLISFYEKMQSDKGSIPDRFSAQQFSDYHSELNMSSLELGDSALYFCASSYLRGGLNTGELFFGEGSRLTVL.

This chain connects TRBV9 to TRBJ2-2, with 7 bases identical to TRBD2. J was trimmed by 3 bases and V by 3 bases; bases with no gene match: 5. CDR1 SGDLS and CDR2 YYNGEE come from the germline V gene. CDR3 size: 15 residues. CDR3 DNA sequence: TGTGCCAGCAGCGCCCATGGGGGGGACACCGGGGAGCTGTTTTTT. This sequence encodes CASSAHGGDTGELFF.

This CDR3 reads CASSPRSGGAGANVLTF. The CDR3 nucleotides are TGTGCCAGCTCTCCTCGAAGTGGAGGGGCTGGGGCCAACGTCCTGACTTTC. The chain couples TRBV18 to TRBJ2-6; D is perhaps TRBD2 (6 bases). The V and J ends lost 6 bases and 2 bases respectively, with 17 bases between them. The CDR3 contains 17 residues. Germline V CDR1 and CDR2: KGHSH, LQKENI.